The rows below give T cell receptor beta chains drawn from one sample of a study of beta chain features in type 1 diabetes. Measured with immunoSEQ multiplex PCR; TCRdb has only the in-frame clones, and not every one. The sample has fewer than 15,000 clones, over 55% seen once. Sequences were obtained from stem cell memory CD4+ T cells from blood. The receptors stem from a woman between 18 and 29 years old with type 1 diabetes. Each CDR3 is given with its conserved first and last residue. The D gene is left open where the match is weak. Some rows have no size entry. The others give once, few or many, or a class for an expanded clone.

CDR3: CASSGDRVGEKLFF
DNA: TGTGCCAGCAGTGGGGACAGGGTCGGGGAGAAACTGTTTTTT
V: TRBV28
D: TRBD1
J: TRBJ1-4
size: few

CDR3: CASSQGWEEEQPQHF
DNA: TGTGCCAGCAGCCAAGGTTGGGAGGAGGAGCAGCCCCAGCATTTT
V: TRBV4-2
D: .
J: TRBJ1-5
size: .

CDR3: CARPRGEAVASGYTF
DNA: TGTGCCCGCCCCCGCGGGGAGGCCGTGGCCAGTGGCTACACCTTC
V: TRBV10-3
D: .
J: TRBJ1-2
size: .

CDR3: CASSVANSGGSDTQYF
DNA: TGTGCCAGCAGCGTAGCGAATAGCGGGGGGTCAGATACGCAGTATTTT
V: TRBV9
D: TRBD2
J: TRBJ2-3
size: .

CDR3: CASSPTDSQGTEAFF
DNA: TGTGCCAGCAGCCCTACCGACAGTCAGGGGACTGAAGCTTTCTTT
V: TRBV5-4
D: .
J: TRBJ1-1
size: .

CDR3: CAISASSSNSEQFF
DNA: TGTGCCATCAGTGCTTCGAGTAGCAATAGTGAGCAGTTCTTC
V: TRBV10-3
D: .
J: TRBJ2-1
size: .

CDR3: CASSPGTFDYGYTF
DNA: TGTGCCAGCAGCCCAGGGACTTTCGACTATGGCTACACCTTC
V: TRBV4-2
D: .
J: TRBJ1-2
size: .

CDR3: CASSSRQGKVYF
DNA: TGTGCCAGCAGCTCAAGACAGGGGAAGGTATACTTC
V: TRBV7-2
D: TRBD1
J: TRBJ2-7
size: .

CDR3: CASSNLIAVVHEQYF
DNA: TGTGCCAGCAGCAACCTCATAGCGGTGGTACACGAGCAGTACTTC
V: TRBV11-2
D: .
J: TRBJ2-7
size: .

CDR3: CSVGGKNYGYTF
DNA: TGCAGCGTGGGGGGGAAGAACTATGGCTACACCTTC
V: TRBV29-1
D: .
J: TRBJ1-2
size: .

CDR3: CASSSKLAGAPEQYF
DNA: TGTGCCAGCAGCTCCAAATTAGCGGGGGCCCCCGAGCAGTACTTC
V: TRBV7-2
D: TRBD2
J: TRBJ2-7
size: .

CDR3: CAWSPGLAGEAETQYF
DNA: TGTGCCTGGAGCCCCGGACTAGCGGGAGAAGCAGAGACCCAGTACTTC
V: TRBV30
D: TRBD2
J: TRBJ2-5
size: .

CDR3: CASSSRETQYF
DNA: TGTGCCAGCAGCTCCCGGGAGACCCAGTACTTC
V: TRBV7-8
D: .
J: TRBJ2-5
size: .

CDR3: CASSPGWRVYNEQFF
DNA: TGTGCCAGCTCACCAGGGTGGCGGGTCTACAATGAGCAGTTCTTC
V: TRBV18
D: .
J: TRBJ2-1
size: .

CDR3: CAIQELGTEAFF
DNA: TGTGCCATACAGGAGCTGGGCACTGAAGCTTTCTTT
V: TRBV10-3
D: .
J: TRBJ1-1
size: .

CDR3: CASSLAGVDTQYF
DNA: TGCGCCAGCAGCCTGGCGGGAGTGGATACGCAGTATTTT
V: TRBV4-3
D: TRBD2
J: TRBJ2-3
size: .

CDR3: CAWSRRNQPQHF
DNA: TGTGCCTGGAGCCGTCGCAATCAGCCCCAGCATTTT
V: TRBV30
D: .
J: TRBJ1-5
size: .

CDR3: CASSLTGENQETQYF
DNA: TGCGCCAGCAGCTTGACAGGGGAAAACCAAGAGACCCAGTACTTC
V: TRBV5-1
D: TRBD1
J: TRBJ2-5
size: .

CDR3: CASSLTGGSYNEQFF
DNA: TGTGCCAGCAGCCTTACAGGGGGCTCCTACAATGAGCAGTTCTTC
V: TRBV7-9
D: TRBD1
J: TRBJ2-1
size: .

CDR3: CASSVVELAGLYEQYF
DNA: TGTGCCAGCAGCGTAGTGGAGCTAGCGGGACTGTACGAGCAGTACTTC
V: TRBV9
D: TRBD2
J: TRBJ2-7
size: .

CDR3: CASSNSAAKNIQYF
DNA: TGTGCCAGCAGCAATAGCGCCGCCAAAAACATTCAGTACTTC
V: TRBV7-2
D: .
J: TRBJ2-4
size: .

CDR3: CASSFGRSTGELFF
DNA: TGTGCCAGCAGCTTTGGGAGGAGCACCGGGGAGCTGTTTTTT
V: TRBV11-2
D: .
J: TRBJ2-2
size: .

CDR3: CASSLGGGETQYF
DNA: TGCGCCAGCAGCTTGGGTGGAGGAGAGACCCAGTACTTC
V: TRBV5-1
D: .
J: TRBJ2-5
size: .

CDR3: CASSMRFGGEAFF
DNA: TGTGCCAGCAGCATGCGATTTGGGGGCGAAGCTTTCTTT
V: TRBV9
D: .
J: TRBJ1-1
size: .

CDR3: CAWSVGGAHNEQFF
DNA: TGTGCCTGGAGTGTAGGGGGGGCCCACAATGAGCAGTTCTTC
V: TRBV30
D: .
J: TRBJ2-1
size: .

CDR3: CASSLPGGYNEQFF
DNA: TGTGCCAGCAGCTTGCCGGGAGGGTACAATGAGCAGTTCTTC
V: TRBV5-4
D: TRBD2
J: TRBJ2-1
size: .

CDR3: CASSYQGGSYEQYF
DNA: TGCGCCAGCAGCTACCAGGGTGGCTCCTACGAGCAGTACTTC
V: TRBV5-1
D: .
J: TRBJ2-7
size: few

CDR3: CASSPPATHGYTF
DNA: TGTGCCAGCTCACCACCGGCCACCCATGGCTACACCTTC
V: TRBV18
D: .
J: TRBJ1-2
size: .

CDR3: CASSPSQGQGPSTIYF
DNA: TGTGCCAGCAGCCCCTCTCAGGGACAGGGGCCGTCCACCATATATTTT
V: TRBV4-2
D: TRBD1
J: TRBJ1-3
size: .

CDR3: CASSSDRPQLGETQYF
DNA: TGTGCCAGCTCATCGGACAGGCCCCAGCTTGGAGAGACCCAGTACTTC
V: TRBV18
D: TRBD1
J: TRBJ2-5
size: .

CDR3: CASSLVTSGGEQFF
DNA: TGTGCCAGCAGCTTAGTTACTAGCGGGGGGGAGCAGTTCTTC
V: TRBV7-2
D: TRBD2
J: TRBJ2-1
size: few

CDR3: CASSLRPSGANVLTF
DNA: TGTGCCAGCAGTCTACGCCCGTCTGGGGCCAACGTCCTGACTTTC
V: TRBV6-5
D: .
J: TRBJ2-6
size: .

CDR3: CASSYGQELSYNEQFF
DNA: TGCGCCAGCAGCTATGGACAGGAACTTTCCTACAATGAGCAGTTCTTC
V: TRBV5-1
D: TRBD1
J: TRBJ2-1
size: few

CDR3: CASSSRGIEQFF
DNA: TGTGCCAGTAGTTCCCGCGGGATTGAGCAGTTCTTC
V: TRBV19
D: .
J: TRBJ2-1
size: .

CDR3: CAWSIDSTNQPQHF
DNA: TGTGCCTGGAGTATCGACAGTACCAATCAGCCCCAGCATTTT
V: TRBV30
D: .
J: TRBJ1-5
size: .

CDR3: CSVLSGTPVTGELFF
DNA: TGCAGCGTTCTCTCCGGGACTCCCGTCACCGGGGAGCTGTTTTTT
V: TRBV29-1
D: .
J: TRBJ2-2
size: few

CDR3: CASSRRVGQTSSSYTF
DNA: TGTGCCAGCAGCCGGAGGGTGGGGCAGACCTCCTCAAGCTACACCTTC
V: TRBV7-2
D: .
J: TRBJ1-2
size: .

CDR3: CASSLDTDSPLHF
DNA: TGTGCCAGCAGCTTAGATACTGATTCACCCCTCCACTTT
V: TRBV7-9
D: .
J: TRBJ1-6
size: .

CDR3: CASSSRTGVNTEAFF
DNA: TGTGCCAGCAGCTCCCGGACAGGGGTCAACACTGAAGCTTTCTTT
V: TRBV7-9
D: TRBD1
J: TRBJ1-1
size: .

CDR3: CSAGPNQPQHF
DNA: TGCAGTGCTGGGCCGAATCAGCCCCAGCATTTT
V: TRBV20-1
D: .
J: TRBJ1-5
size: .

CDR3: CASSSGTGHHEQYF
DNA: TGCGCCAGCAGCTCCGGGACAGGGCACCACGAGCAGTACTTC
V: TRBV5-1
D: TRBD1
J: TRBJ2-7
size: .

CDR3: CASSQLTSGTGTQYF
DNA: TGTGCCAGCAGCCAACTGACTAGCGGTACGGGGACCCAGTACTTC
V: TRBV14
D: TRBD2
J: TRBJ2-5
size: .

CDR3: CASSLARQRRGEFF
DNA: TGTGCCAGCAGCTTAGCTCGACAGAGACGTGGTGAGTTCTTC
V: TRBV7-2
D: .
J: TRBJ2-1
size: .

CDR3: CVTSRARASGTDTQYF
DNA: TGTGTCACCAGCAGAGCGCGGGCTAGCGGCACAGATACGCAGTATTTT
V: TRBV15
D: .
J: TRBJ2-3
size: .

CDR3: CASSQETTDTGELFF
DNA: TGTGCCAGCAGCCAAGAGACGACAGACACCGGGGAGCTGTTTTTT
V: TRBV4-2
D: .
J: TRBJ2-2
size: .